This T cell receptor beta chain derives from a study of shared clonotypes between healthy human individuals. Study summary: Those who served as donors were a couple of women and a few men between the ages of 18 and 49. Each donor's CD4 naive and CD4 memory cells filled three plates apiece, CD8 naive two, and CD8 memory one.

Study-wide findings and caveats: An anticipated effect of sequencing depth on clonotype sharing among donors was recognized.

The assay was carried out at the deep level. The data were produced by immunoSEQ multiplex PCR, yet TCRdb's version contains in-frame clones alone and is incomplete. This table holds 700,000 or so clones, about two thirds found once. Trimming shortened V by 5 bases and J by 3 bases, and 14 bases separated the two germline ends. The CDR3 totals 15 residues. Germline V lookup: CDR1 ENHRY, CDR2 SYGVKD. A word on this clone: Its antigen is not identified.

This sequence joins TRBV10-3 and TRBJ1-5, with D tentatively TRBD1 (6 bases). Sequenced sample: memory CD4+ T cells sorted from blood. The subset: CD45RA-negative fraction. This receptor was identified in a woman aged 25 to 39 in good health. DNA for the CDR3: TGTGCCATCAGTCAGTTACAGGGCAACAATCAGCCCCAGCATTTT. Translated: CAISQLQGNNQPQHF.